Presented here are 32 T cell receptor beta chains from one specimen sequenced in a study of blood T cell repertoires in COVID-19. Data came from immunoSEQ multiplex PCR; TCRdb stores just in-frame clones and leaves some out. Among more than 110,000 clones listed, approximately 90% were seen once. Sequencing input: peripheral blood. The receptors here all came from a man aged 55 to 70 with active or convalescent COVID-19.

The chain uses TRBV6-5 and TRBJ1-2; 11 bases are a match to TRBD1. The germline gives CDR1 MNHEY, CDR2 SVGAGI. After removal of 4 bases from V and 4 bases from J, the junction contained 5 bases not matched to a gene. The CDR3 sequence is 15 residues long. CDR3 protein: CASSSGTGGTYGYTF. The CDR3 nucleotides read TGTGCCAGCAGTTCCGGGACAGGGGGGACCTATGGCTACACCTTC.

The chain is built from TRBV5-1 and TRBJ2-7; D is uncertain. The CDR3 totals 13 residues. Germline CDR1 SGHRS, CDR2 YFSETQ. Trimming shortened V by 4 bases and J by 2 bases, and 10 bases separated the two germline ends. For the CDR3, the DNA is TGCGCCAGCAGCCCGGGTTTTACCTACGAGCAGTACTTC. Translation gives CASSPGFTYEQYF.

This clone was found once. The V and J genes are TRBV7-2 and TRBJ2-7, with D maybe TRBD2 (5 bases). The CDR3 is 14 residues long. Trimming removed 6 bases from V and 0 bases from J, with 12 bases in between. Looked up from germline, CDR1 is SGHTA and CDR2 is FQGNSA. The CDR3 loop reads CASRKIGSSYEQYF. CDR3 in DNA: TGTGCCAGCAGAAAGATAGGGAGCTCCTACGAGCAGTACTTC.

CDR3 in amino acids: CASTSPGGYGYTF. As DNA, the CDR3 is TGTGCCAGCACTAGCCCCGGCGGCTATGGCTACACCTTC. The chain has TRBV28 and TRBJ1-2; D is unclear. This CDR3 is 13 amino acids long. Trimming cost V 7 bases and J 4 bases, with 13 bases left between them. The germline gives CDR1 MDHEN, CDR2 SYDVKM.

This clone was seen a few times. The chain employs TRBV6-4 and TRBJ2-3; TRBD2 agrees at 10 bases. J was trimmed by 4 bases and V by 4 bases; bases with no gene match: 5. This CDR3 is 15 amino acids long. Germline V gene lookup returns CDR1 MRHNA and CDR2 SNTAGT. The CDR3 sequence: CASSVAGGGSDTQYF. The CDR3 DNA sequence: TGTGCCAGCAGTGTAGCGGGAGGAGGTTCAGATACGCAGTATTTT.

The V and J genes are TRBV28 and TRBJ2-3; D is ambiguous. The CDR3 loop spans 16 amino acids. V shed 4 bases and J shed 4 bases, with 18 bases lying between them. The V gene's germline CDR1 is MDHEN and CDR2 SYDVKM. As DNA, the CDR3 is TGTGCCAGCAGTTCCCGGAGAGGTATTTATGCAGATACGCAGTATTTT. Its protein product is CASSSRRGIYADTQYF.

This chain connects TRBV28 to TRBJ2-2, with 7 bases fitting TRBD1. V lost 11 bases and J lost 2; bases outside the gene matches: 5. CDR1 is MDHEN and CDR2 is SYDVKM in the germline V gene. CDR3 length: 13 amino acids. The CDR3 sequence is CAGQGVNTGELFF. In DNA, the CDR3 is TGTGCCGGTCAGGGGGTTAACACCGGGGAGCTGTTTTTT.

This chain links TRBV6-1 with TRBJ1-3; D remains ambiguous. Germline assignment: CDR1 MNHNS and CDR2 SASEGT. Trimming took off 4 bases at V and 1 base at J, with 14 bases between the two ends. The CDR3 covers 16 residues. The CDR3 protein is CASSVFLGSSGNTIYF. The CDR3 region has the DNA TGTGCCAGCAGTGTTTTTTTGGGCAGTTCTGGAAACACCATATATTTT.

V and J are TRBV19 and TRBJ1-2; the match to TRBD1 covers 7 bases. The CDR3 runs 14 residues. Germline assignment: CDR1 LNHDA and CDR2 SQIVND (reference sequence). Losses at the gene ends were 7 bases for V and 0 bases for J; bases not matched to a gene: 5. The CDR3 spells CASTRDSTNYGYTF. The CDR3 DNA sequence: TGTGCCAGTACTCGGGACAGCACTAACTATGGCTACACCTTC. Drawing the rest from reference TRBV19 and TRBJ1-2, the complete variable domain is DGGITQSPKYLFRKEGQNVTLSCEQNLNHDAMYWYRQDPGQGLRLIYYSQIVNDFQKGDIAEGYSVSREKKESFPLTVTSAQKNPTAFYLCASTRDSTNYGYTFGSGTRLTVV.

The chain carries TRBV6-5 and TRBJ1-3; D is ambiguous. Germline V CDR1 and CDR2: MNHEY, SVGAGI. V lost 6 bases and J 0 bases, leaving 9 bases between the germline ends. There are 14 residues in the CDR3. The CDR3 DNA reads as TGTGCCAGCAGCCCGGGGAACTCTGGAAACACCATATATTTT. Translated, it gives CASSPGNSGNTIYF.

The chain carries TRBV5-1 and TRBJ2-1; D remains ambiguous. Trimming took 0 bases from V and 6 from J, leaving 7 bases between them. The V gene's germline CDR1 is SGHRS and CDR2 YFSETQ. There are 13 residues in the CDR3. The CDR3 sequence: CASSLGGPNEQFF. In nucleotides, the CDR3 is TGCGCCAGCAGCTTGGGAGGCCCCAATGAGCAGTTCTTC. Full variable domain (remainder filled in from reference TRBV5-1 and TRBJ2-1): KAGVTQTPRYLIKTRGQQVTLSCSPISGHRSVSWYQQTPGQGLQFLFEYFSETQRNKGNFPGRFSGRQFSNSRSEMNVSTLELGDSALYLCASSLGGPNEQFFGPGTRLTVL.

This sequence joins TRBV30 and TRBJ1-2; D possibly corresponds to TRBD1 (6 bases). The CDR3 has 15 amino acids. The germline V gene has CDR1 GTSNPN and CDR2 SVGIG (reference sequence). V gave up 4 bases and J gave up 3 bases, with 18 bases separating them. As DNA, the CDR3 is TGTGCCTGGACCTTTTTGCGGGGGGCTGACTATGGCTACACCTTC. Translation gives CAWTFLRGADYGYTF.

The chain carries TRBV3-1 (or the pseudogene TRBV3-2) and TRBJ1-6; 10 positions agree with TRBD1. V shed 3 bases and J 15 bases; nucleotides not matched to a gene: 8. The CDR3 consists of 14 residues. CDR1 and CDR2 from the germline V gene are LGHDT and YNNKEL (reference sequence). This CDR3 is CASSHRDRGSRLHF. The CDR3 region has the DNA TGTGCCAGCAGCCACAGGGACAGGGGTTCTCGCCTCCACTTT.

This clone appeared a single time. The gene calls are TRBV2 and TRBJ1-5, with D hard to call. Germline V gene data show CDR1 as SNHLY and CDR2 as FYNNEI. CDR3 size: 14 residues. With 3 bases removed from V and 6 bases from J, the gap between germline ends came to 12 bases. Here the CDR3 DNA reads TGTGCCAGCAGTGAGTTGAGGGTAGGTCAGCCCCAGCATTTT. It yields the protein CASSELRVGQPQHF.

The chain combines TRBV28 with TRBJ1-3; possible D gene TRBD1, 5 bases. The CDR3 extends over 15 amino acids. CDR1 is MDHEN and CDR2 is SYDVKM in the germline V gene. Trimming took 3 bases from V and 0 from J, leaving 9 bases between them. CDR3 in DNA: TGTGCCAGCAGTTTTTCGGGGGACTCTGGAAACACCATATATTTT. Translation gives CASSFSGDSGNTIYF.

The chain joins TRBV2 to TRBJ2-1, with TRBD2 matching 13 bases. CDR1 is SNHLY and CDR2 is FYNNEI in the germline V gene. The J segment lost 0 bases and the V segment lost 4 bases, leaving 9 bases of the junction unmatched. The CDR3 is 19 amino acids. DNA for the CDR3: TGTGCCAGCAGTGGGGGGGGACTAGCGGGACCAAGCTCCTACAATGAGCAGTTCTTC. This codes for CASSGGGLAGPSSYNEQFF.

The rearrangement joins TRBV6-6 to TRBJ2-3; tentatively, D is TRBD2 (7 bases). V was clipped by 8 bases and J by 5 bases, with 14 bases between them. The CDR3 is 13 amino acids. Germline V gene sequence: CDR1 MNHNY, CDR2 SVGAGI (reference sequence). The CDR3 loop is CASRGAQGDTQYF. DNA of the CDR3: TGTGCCAGCCGGGGGGCTCAGGGAGATACGCAGTATTTT.

Only one count was recorded for this clone. The chain combines TRBV28 with TRBJ2-5; 7 positions match TRBD1. The V segment lost 8 bases and the J segment 2 bases; nucleotides outside the gene matches: 2. Germline values: CDR1 MDHEN, CDR2 SYDVKM. The CDR3 is 12 residues long. The CDR3 sequence: CASRQGQETQYF. The CDR3 nucleotides read TGTGCCAGCCGACAGGGACAAGAGACCCAGTACTTC.

The chain links TRBV24-1 to TRBJ2-6; 7 bases map to TRBD1. Germline CDR1 and CDR2: KGHDR and SFDVKD. V lost 4 bases, J lost 2 bases, and 7 bases stayed unmatched. This CDR3 spans 17 amino acids. CDR3 residues: CATSDQGVSAGANVLTF. DNA of the CDR3: TGTGCCACCAGTGACCAGGGGGTATCAGCTGGGGCCAACGTCCTGACTTTC.

This chain connects TRBV7-3 to TRBJ2-4, with 12 positions matching TRBD2. This CDR3 comprises 15 residues. The V gene end was trimmed by 3 bases and the J gene end by 4 bases; junction bases not matched to a gene: 1. In germline, CDR1 is SGHTA, CDR2 FQGTGA. The CDR3 DNA is TGTGCCAGCAGCTTGGGGACTAGCGGGAAAAACATTCAGTACTTC. Translating gives CASSLGTSGKNIQYF.

The V gene is TRBV5-1, the J gene TRBJ1-1; tentative D call: TRBD1 (6 bases). Germline lookup yields CDR1 SGHRS and CDR2 YFSETQ. Trimming removed 0 bases at V and 8 bases at J, with 11 bases between. The CDR3 loop spans 13 amino acids. The DNA of the CDR3 is TGCGCCAGCAGCTTGGTGGGGGCGCGGGAAGCTTTCTTT. Protein: CASSLVGAREAFF.

This chain connects TRBV19 to TRBJ1-2; D may be TRBD1 (5 bases). The V end was cut by 4 bases, the J end by 3 bases, with 12 bases between. CDR1 and CDR2 (germline): LNHDA, SQIVND (reference sequence). The CDR3 spans 14 residues. The chain's CDR3 is CASSRQHRDYGYTF. CDR3 nucleotide sequence: TGTGCCAGTAGTAGACAGCACAGAGACTATGGCTACACCTTC.

CDR3 sequence (DNA): TGTGCCAGCAGTTACCATCCGGGTGTCTACGAGCAGTACTTC. Translating gives CASSYHPGVYEQYF. The chain couples TRBV6-2 or TRBV6-3 to TRBJ2-7; D is unresolved. Deletions cut 2 bases from V and 3 bases from J, with 11 bases between. Germline CDR1 MNHEY, CDR2 SVGEGT. This CDR3 spans 14 amino acids.

The chain joins TRBV28 to TRBJ2-1; D perhaps matches TRBD2 (7 bases). This CDR3 contains 16 residues. Germline V CDR1 and CDR2: MDHEN, SYDVKM. Trimming took off 2 bases at V and 4 bases at J, with 15 bases between the two ends. CDR3: CASSLGGARDYNEQFF. CDR3 nucleotides: TGTGCCAGCAGTTTAGGGGGGGCGCGGGATTACAATGAGCAGTTCTTC. The full variable domain, its missing parts supplied by reference TRBV28 and TRBJ2-1, is DVKVTQSSRYLVKRTGEKVFLECVQDMDHENMFWYRQDPGLGLRLIYFSYDVKMKEKGDIPEGYSVSREKKERFSLILESASTNQTSMYLCASSLGGARDYNEQFFGPGTRLTVL.

The chain employs TRBV6-5 and TRBJ1-2; D is ambiguous. CDR3 length: 12 residues. Germline assignment: CDR1 MNHEY and CDR2 SVGAGI. Trimming removed 4 bases at V and 4 bases at J, with 7 bases between. CDR3 coding DNA: TGTGCCAGCAGTTCCCCTCTCTATGGCTACACCTTC. The encoded protein is CASSSPLYGYTF.

This sequence joins TRBV6-2 or TRBV6-3 and TRBJ2-3; D gene unclear. Trimming cost V 6 bases and J 0 bases, with 16 bases left between them. CDR3 length: 16 amino acids. Germline CDR1 and CDR2: MNHEY and SVGEGT. The CDR3 spells CASSRLSATSTDTQYF. The CDR3 DNA is TGTGCCAGCAGCCGCTTGAGCGCTACAAGCACAGATACGCAGTATTTT.

The gene calls are TRBV5-4 and TRBJ1-4; 9 bases align to TRBD1. Germline-derived CDR1 and CDR2 are SGHNT and YYREEE (reference sequence). The CDR3 consists of 13 residues. V shed 5 bases, J shed 5 bases, and the junction held 1 base outside the gene matches. CDR3 sequence reads: CASRDRGNEKLFF. The CDR3 DNA reads as TGTGCCAGCAGAGACAGGGGGAATGAAAAACTGTTTTTT.

V gene TRBV5-6 combines with J gene TRBJ1-6; tentative D call: TRBD1 (6 bases). In germline, CDR1 is SGHDT, CDR2 YYEEEE. Between the trimmed V and J ends, which lost 0 bases and 4 bases, there was a span of 8 bases. The CDR3 runs 15 residues. The CDR3 sequence is CASSLVGHYNSPLHF. The CDR3, as DNA: TGTGCCAGCAGCTTGGTGGGACATTATAATTCACCCCTCCACTTT.

This chain connects TRBV29-1 to TRBJ1-2; no clear D. The CDR3 runs to 14 residues. V was clipped by 3 bases and J by 4 bases, with 15 bases between them. The germline CDR1 and CDR2 sequences are SQVTM and ANQGSEA. Here the CDR3 DNA reads TGCAGCGTTGAGGAGTATGGTCAGCCCTATGGCTACACCTTC. It is translated as CSVEEYGQPYGYTF. Supplemented by reference TRBV29-1 and TRBJ1-2, the full variable domain reads SAVISQKPSRDICQRGTSLTIQCQVDSQVTMMFWYRQQPGQSLTLIATANQGSEATYESGFVIDKFPISRPNLTFSTLTVSNMSPEDSSIYLCSVEEYGQPYGYTFGSGTRLTVV.

This clone is a singleton in its sample. The chain recombines TRBV27 with TRBJ2-7, with 8 bases aligning to TRBD2. The germline V gene encodes CDR1 MNHEY and CDR2 SMNVEV (reference sequence). V was pared by 6 bases and J by 2 bases, with 6 bases of the junction left unmatched. The CDR3 runs to 14 residues. The CDR3 sequence is CASRTSGGAYEQYF. The CDR3, as DNA: TGTGCCAGCAGAACATCCGGGGGGGCCTACGAGCAGTACTTC.

This chain connects TRBV28 to TRBJ1-1; D gene unclear. V dropped 4 bases and J dropped 1 base, with 10 bases sitting between them. CDR3 length: 14 residues. Germline CDR1 is MDHEN and CDR2 is SYDVKM. CDR3 residues: CASSSSDKNTEAFF. The CDR3 DNA sequence: TGTGCCAGCAGTTCTTCCGACAAGAACACTGAAGCTTTCTTT.

In this sample, this clone turned up a few times. In DNA, the CDR3 is TGTGCCAGCAGCACAAGACAGGGGGCAGAAGAAAAACTGTTTTTT. This sequence encodes CASSTRQGAEEKLFF. This chain links TRBV6-5 with TRBJ1-4; TRBD1 matches at 10 bases. J was trimmed by 8 bases and V by 6 bases; bases with no gene match: 9. CDR1 MNHEY and CDR2 SVGAGI come from the germline V gene. This CDR3 contains 15 residues.